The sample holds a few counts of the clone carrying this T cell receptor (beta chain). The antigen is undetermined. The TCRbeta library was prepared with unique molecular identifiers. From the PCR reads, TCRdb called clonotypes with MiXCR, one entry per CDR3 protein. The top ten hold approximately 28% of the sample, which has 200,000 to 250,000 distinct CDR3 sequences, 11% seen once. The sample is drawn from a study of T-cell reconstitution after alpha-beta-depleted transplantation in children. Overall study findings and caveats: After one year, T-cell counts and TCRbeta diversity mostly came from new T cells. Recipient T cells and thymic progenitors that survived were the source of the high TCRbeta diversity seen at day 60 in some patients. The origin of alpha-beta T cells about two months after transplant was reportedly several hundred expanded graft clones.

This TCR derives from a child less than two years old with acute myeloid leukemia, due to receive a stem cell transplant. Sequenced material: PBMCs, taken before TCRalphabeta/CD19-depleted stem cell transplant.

In nucleotides, the CDR3 is TGTGCCAGCAGCTTAACTAGCGGGAGAGCAGAGACCCAGTACTTC. It translates to CASSLTSGRAETQYF. The chain recombines TRBV7-2 with TRBJ2-5; 11 bases are a match to TRBD2. With V trimmed by 2 bases and J by 4 bases, 3 bases remained unmatched. The germline V gene encodes CDR1 SGHTA and CDR2 FQGNSA. This CDR3 region has 15 residues.